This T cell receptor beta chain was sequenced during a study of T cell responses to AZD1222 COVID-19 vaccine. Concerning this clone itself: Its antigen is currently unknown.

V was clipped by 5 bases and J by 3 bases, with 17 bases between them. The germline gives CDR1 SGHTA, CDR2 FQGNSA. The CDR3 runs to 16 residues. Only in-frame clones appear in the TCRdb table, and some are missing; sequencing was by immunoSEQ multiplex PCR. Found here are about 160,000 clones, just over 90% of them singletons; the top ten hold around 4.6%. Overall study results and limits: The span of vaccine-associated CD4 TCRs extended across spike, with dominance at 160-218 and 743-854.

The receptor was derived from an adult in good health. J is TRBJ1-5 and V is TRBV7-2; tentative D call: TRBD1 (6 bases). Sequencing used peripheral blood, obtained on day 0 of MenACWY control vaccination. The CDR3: CASSPGLGHFNQPQHF. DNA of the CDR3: TGTGCCAGCAGCCCCGGACTGGGACACTTCAATCAGCCCCAGCATTTT.